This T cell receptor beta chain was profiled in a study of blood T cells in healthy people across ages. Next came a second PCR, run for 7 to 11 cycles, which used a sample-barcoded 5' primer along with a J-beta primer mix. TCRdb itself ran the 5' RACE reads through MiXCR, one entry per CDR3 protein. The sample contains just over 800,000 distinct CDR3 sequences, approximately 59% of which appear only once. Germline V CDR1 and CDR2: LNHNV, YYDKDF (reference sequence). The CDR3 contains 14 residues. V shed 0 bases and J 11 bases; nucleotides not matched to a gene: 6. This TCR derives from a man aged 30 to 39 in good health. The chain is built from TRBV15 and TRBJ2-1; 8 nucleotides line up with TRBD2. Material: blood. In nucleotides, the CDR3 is TGTGCCACCAGCAGAGATCGGGGGGGGGGACAGCAGTTCTTC. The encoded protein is CATSRDRGGGQQFF.